This TCR beta chain comes out of a study of T cell responses to AZD1222 COVID-19 vaccine. Findings of the study overall: In the spike-specific TCR repertoire, nearly half reportedly target unmutated variant regions. Spike-specific TCR breadth and depth grew following two AZD1222 doses. Regions 160-218 and 743-854 dominated among vaccine-associated CD4 TCRs spanning spike.

This CDR3 has 10 residues. Between the trimmed V and J ends, which lost 0 bases and 12 bases, there was a span of 6 bases. As regards this clone: The antigen is unknown.

Data came from immunoSEQ multiplex PCR; TCRdb stores just in-frame clones and leaves some out. This table has 150,000 to 200,000 clones, more than 90% appearing once. This receptor was taken from an adult who received the MenACWY meningococcal vaccine as a control. The sample consisted of peripheral blood, taken 28 days after the second dose of the MenACWY control vaccine. V is TRBV23-1 and J is TRBJ2-7; no reliable D call. TRBV23-1 falls under the ORF class, with uncertain function. Here the CDR3 DNA reads TGCGCCAGCAGTCAATCTAGACCGTACTTC. Translation: CASSQSRPYF.